This T cell receptor (beta chain) was observed in a study of shared clonotypes between healthy human individuals. Findings and caveats of the study: Generally, estimated richness proved larger in naive subsets than it did in memory subsets. Naive CD4 clonotype sharing across several donors was 4% to 5%.

Trimming removed 4 bases at V and 1 base at J, with 11 bases between. The germline V gene encodes CDR1 MNHEY and CDR2 SMNVEV (reference sequence). This CDR3 contains 15 residues. Caucasian adults living in Nashville, Tennessee, provided all samples. The assay was carried out at the deep level. Here immunoSEQ multiplex PCR was the method, and the copy in TCRdb shows in-frame clones only, minus some. The table includes about 680,000 clones, less than 85% detected once. Note on this clone: Antigen specificity is unknown.

The receptor comes from a woman aged 30 to 39 in good health. This chain links TRBV27 with TRBJ1-5; the D is unclear. The material sequenced was memory CD4+ T cells sorted from blood. Specified subset: CD45RA-negative fraction. DNA for the CDR3: TGTGCCAGCAGTTCATTTGGACGGAGCAATCAGCCCCAGCATTTT. Protein sequence: CASSSFGRSNQPQHF.